The 16 T cell receptor beta chains given below trace back to one sample, sequenced in a study of shared T cell receptors in the human thymus. Assay: immunoSEQ multiplex PCR; the TCRdb copy retains only in-frame clones and omits some. The table includes 700,000 or so clones, roughly 85% detected once. These data also featured in a second study, about human thymus T cells.

The sample comprised thymocytes. These receptors were obtained from a girl under three years old with a congenital heart defect.

The rearrangement uses TRBV5-1 and TRBJ1-1; 9 positions agree with TRBD1. Germline assignment: CDR1 SGHRS and CDR2 YFSETQ. CDR3 length: 18 residues. V dropped 0 bases and J dropped 0; count of bases not matched to a gene: 9. CDR3 bases: TGCGCCAGCAGCTTGGCCACCGACAGGGGGTCCCTGAACACTGAAGCTTTCTTT. Translation gives CASSLATDRGSLNTEAFF.

The J gene is TRBJ2-1, the V gene TRBV30, with a possible D match to TRBD1 (5 bases). V was cut by 4 bases and J by 8 bases, with 15 bases left in between. The CDR3 is made up of 13 amino acids. Germline V gives CDR1 GTSNPN, CDR2 SVGIG (reference sequence). The CDR3 reads CAWTLQGRDEQFF. The CDR3 nucleotides are TGTGCCTGGACCTTGCAGGGAAGGGATGAGCAGTTCTTC.

V and J are TRBV19 and TRBJ1-2, with TRBD1 as a possible D gene (6 bases). The ends were cut back, 0 bases at V and 2 bases at J, with 22 bases in the middle. CDR1 and CDR2 (germline): LNHDA, SQIVND (reference sequence). The CDR3 extends over 19 amino acids. The CDR3 loop is CASSIDRLGKDRLNYGYTF. CDR3 sequence (DNA): TGTGCCAGTAGTATAGATAGGTTGGGAAAAGACAGGCTAAACTATGGCTACACCTTC.

The rearrangement joins TRBV28 to TRBJ2-1; possible D gene TRBD1, 6 bases. Trimming stripped 6 bases from V and 8 bases from J, with 17 bases between. Looked up from germline, CDR1 is MDHEN and CDR2 is SYDVKM. The CDR3 loop spans 14 amino acids. Written as DNA, the CDR3 is TGTGCCAGCAGCCCATACAGGGATTGGGATGAGCAGTTCTTC. It codes for CASSPYRDWDEQFF.

The chain couples TRBV6-5 to TRBJ2-7, with D perhaps matching TRBD1 (6 bases). This CDR3 is 13 amino acids long. CDR1 and CDR2 (germline): MNHEY, SVGAGI. V lost 5 bases and J 4 bases, leaving 12 bases between the germline ends. CDR3 coding DNA: TGTGCCAGCAGTCACCGGACAGTGTACGAGCAGTACTTC. Residues: CASSHRTVYEQYF.

This clone was observed a single time. Here the CDR3 DNA reads TGCGCCAGCAGCTTGGAATTCGGCAGGGGACGCCTTGCTGGAAACACCATATATTTT. Translated: CASSLEFGRGRLAGNTIYF. V is TRBV5-1 and J is TRBJ1-3, with D possibly matching TRBD1 (6 bases). The CDR3 sequence is 19 residues long. The V and J ends lost 0 bases and 2 bases respectively, with 21 bases between them. From germline, CDR1 is SGHRS and CDR2 YFSETQ.

The V gene is TRBV11-1, the J gene TRBJ2-2, with a weak D call TRBD1 (6 bases). V lost 5 bases and J lost 5, with 12 bases in between. CDR1 is SGHAT, CDR2 FQDESV, per germline (reference sequence). The CDR3 sequence is 14 residues long. The CDR3 region is CASSRFQGTGELFF. The CDR3, as DNA: TGTGCCAGCAGCCGATTCCAGGGGACCGGGGAGCTGTTTTTT.

The gene calls are TRBV7-9 and TRBJ1-3; 8 bases fit TRBD1. In germline, CDR1 is SEHNR, CDR2 FQNEAQ (reference sequence). This CDR3 has 14 amino acids. Losses at the gene ends were 8 bases for V and 4 bases for J; bases not matched to a gene: 7. CDR3 sequence: CASDPGDRGNTIYF. The CDR3 DNA reads TGTGCCAGCGACCCAGGGGACAGGGGAAACACCATATATTTT.

This clone is a singleton in its sample. This chain joins TRBV19 and TRBJ2-5; 8 bases fit TRBD2. This CDR3 is built from 13 residues. CDR1 and CDR2 from the germline V gene are LNHDA and SQIVND (reference sequence). V lost 6 bases and J lost 6; bases outside the gene matches: 6. As DNA, the CDR3 is TGTGCCAGTAGGTCATTAGCGGGGAAGACCCAGTACTTC. It codes for CASRSLAGKTQYF.

The chain uses TRBV27 and TRBJ1-1; D is unresolved. Germline CDR1 reads MNHEY; CDR2 reads SMNVEV (reference sequence). With 2 bases removed from V and 1 base from J, the gap between germline ends came to 17 bases. The CDR3 has 17 residues. The CDR3 is CASSLGQEGQENTEAFF. The CDR3 bases are TGTGCCAGCAGTTTAGGGCAGGAGGGCCAAGAGAACACTGAAGCTTTCTTT.

V gene TRBV11-1 combines with J gene TRBJ1-2; D is uncertain. V was trimmed by 5 bases and J by 2 bases, leaving 15 bases between them. The V gene's germline CDR1 is SGHAT and CDR2 FQDESV (reference sequence). The CDR3 runs to 15 residues. The CDR3 sequence is CASSPRMEDNYGYTF. The CDR3 DNA follows: TGTGCCAGCAGCCCCCGTATGGAGGACAACTATGGCTACACCTTC.

The table lists this clone with a few counts. The chain links TRBV4-1 to TRBJ1-5; D not resolved. Germline loops: CDR1 MGHRA, CDR2 YSYEKL. The V and J ends lost 1 base and 8 bases respectively, with 6 bases between them. This CDR3 is 12 amino acids long. Written as DNA, the CDR3 is TGCGCCAGCAGCCAAGGTCGCGAGCCCCAGCATTTT. Translation gives CASSQGREPQHF.

The CDR3 spells CASSFFQGIGNQPQHF. The CDR3 DNA follows: TGTGCCAGCAGCTTTTTTCAGGGGATCGGCAATCAGCCCCAGCATTTT. The gene calls are TRBV5-6 and TRBJ1-5; weak D call: TRBD1 (6 bases). Germline V gene lookup returns CDR1 SGHDT and CDR2 YYEEEE. The CDR3 extends over 16 amino acids. The V end lost 2 bases, the J end lost 2 bases, and 14 bases lay between the germline ends.

This chain uses TRBV11-2 with TRBJ2-3; 9 bases are a match to TRBD2. Germline V gene sequence: CDR1 SGHAT, CDR2 FQNNGV. V shed 6 bases, J shed 0 bases, and the junction held 7 bases outside the gene matches. This CDR3 spans 16 amino acids. The CDR3 here is CASSHESGGSTDTQYF. The CDR3 DNA sequence: TGTGCCAGCAGTCACGAGAGCGGGGGGAGCACAGATACGCAGTATTTT. The full variable domain, in which reference TRBV11-2 and TRBJ2-3 provide the parts outside the CDR3, is EAGVAQSPRYKIIEKRQSVAFWCNPISGHATLYWYQQILGQGPKLLIQFQNNGVVDDSQLPKDRFSAERLKGVDSTLKIQPAKLEDSAVYLCASSHESGGSTDTQYFGPGTRLTVL.

The chain joins TRBV7-2 to TRBJ2-7; 8 bases are shared with TRBD1. Germline assignment: CDR1 SGHTA and CDR2 FQGNSA. Unmatched junction bases numbered 3, after V lost 2 bases and J lost 3 bases. The CDR3 runs to 14 residues. The CDR3 protein is CASSLTGGFYEQYF. The CDR3 coding sequence is TGTGCCAGCAGCTTAACAGGGGGGTTCTACGAGCAGTACTTC. Full variable domain (outside the CDR3, taken from reference TRBV7-2 and TRBJ2-7): GAGVSQSPSNKVTEKGKDVELRCDPISGHTALYWYRQSLGQGLEFLIYFQGNSAPDKSGLPSDRFSAERTGGSVSTLTIQRTQQEDSAVYLCASSLTGGFYEQYFGPGTRLTVT.

V usage is TRBV6-4 and J usage is TRBJ1-1; the D gene is possibly TRBD1 (5 bases). CDR1 and CDR2 from the germline V gene are MRHNA and SNTAGT. The CDR3 is 14 residues long. Trimming left V 5 bases short and J 4 bases short, with 14 bases between. The CDR3 spells CASSSTDGSTEAFF. DNA for the CDR3: TGTGCCAGCAGTTCGACAGACGGATCCACTGAAGCTTTCTTT.